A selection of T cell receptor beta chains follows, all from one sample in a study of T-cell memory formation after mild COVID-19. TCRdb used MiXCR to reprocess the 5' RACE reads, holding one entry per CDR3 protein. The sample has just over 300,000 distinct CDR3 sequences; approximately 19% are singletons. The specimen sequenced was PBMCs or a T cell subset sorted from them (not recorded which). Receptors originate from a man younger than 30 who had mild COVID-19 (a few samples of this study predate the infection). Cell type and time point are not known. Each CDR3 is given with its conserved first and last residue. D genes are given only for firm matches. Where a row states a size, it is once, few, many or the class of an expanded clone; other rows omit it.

CDR3 DNA: TGTGCCAGCAGCCAAGATCCGGCTAGCGGGGGGGCTGATGAGCAGTTCTTC
CDR3 protein: CASSQDPASGGADEQFF
V gene: TRBV4-2
CDR3 length: 17
D gene: TRBD2
clone size: many
J gene: TRBJ2-1

CDR3 DNA: TGCGCCAGCAGCCAAGCCGCAGGGGCAGATACGCAGTATTTT
CDR3 protein: CASSQAAGADTQYF
V gene: TRBV4-1
CDR3 length: 14
D gene: .
clone size: few
J gene: TRBJ2-3

CDR3 DNA: TGTGCCAGCAGTCCCGGGACAGAGTTCTACGAGCAGTACTTC
CDR3 protein: CASSPGTEFYEQYF
V gene: TRBV7-6
CDR3 length: 14
D gene: TRBD1
clone size: once
J gene: TRBJ2-7

CDR3 DNA: TGTGCCAGCGCCAGGGGGGTCCAAGAGACCCAGTACTTC
CDR3 protein: CASARGVQETQYF
V gene: TRBV2
CDR3 length: 13
D gene: .
clone size: .
J gene: TRBJ2-5

CDR3 DNA: TGTGCCACCAGTGATAGTCTGGGGGCGGCCACTGAAGCTTTCTTT
CDR3 protein: CATSDSLGAATEAFF
V gene: TRBV24-1
CDR3 length: 15
D gene: .
clone size: .
J gene: TRBJ1-1

CDR3 DNA: TGCGCCAGCAGCAGCCAGGGGGCCGCAGATACGCAGTATTTT
CDR3 protein: CASSSQGAADTQYF
V gene: TRBV5-1
CDR3 length: 14
D gene: TRBD1
clone size: .
J gene: TRBJ2-3

CDR3 DNA: TGTGCCAGCAGCGAGCCGACCGGGACTAGGGGAGAGACCCAGTACTTC
CDR3 protein: CASSEPTGTRGETQYF
V gene: TRBV9
CDR3 length: 16
D gene: TRBD2
clone size: .
J gene: TRBJ2-5

CDR3 DNA: TGTGCCACCAGTGATAAAGGGGGGTATGGCTACACCTTC
CDR3 protein: CATSDKGGYGYTF
V gene: TRBV24-1
CDR3 length: 13
D gene: .
clone size: .
J gene: TRBJ1-2

CDR3 DNA: TGCGCCAGCAGCTACCGGGACAGGGTCTCCTACGAGCAGTACTTC
CDR3 protein: CASSYRDRVSYEQYF
V gene: TRBV5-1
CDR3 length: 15
D gene: TRBD1
clone size: many
J gene: TRBJ2-7

CDR3 DNA: TGTGCCAGCAGCCGCCCCTGGATGAACACTGAAGCTTTCTTT
CDR3 protein: CASSRPWMNTEAFF
V gene: TRBV5-4
CDR3 length: 14
D gene: .
clone size: few
J gene: TRBJ1-1

CDR3 DNA: TGCAGTGCTAGAGTCAGAGGGGGCGGCTATCAGCCCCAGCATTTT
CDR3 protein: CSARVRGGGYQPQHF
V gene: TRBV20-1
CDR3 length: 15
D gene: TRBD1
clone size: .
J gene: TRBJ1-5

CDR3 DNA: TGCGCCAGCAGCCTAACGGCAGGGGGTTTAAACGAGCAGTACTTC
CDR3 protein: CASSLTAGGLNEQYF
V gene: TRBV4-1
CDR3 length: 15
D gene: TRBD1
clone size: .
J gene: TRBJ2-7

CDR3 DNA: TGCGCCAGCAGCCCAAGGGACTGGATTAGGCCGTTCTTC
CDR3 protein: CASSPRDWIRPFF
V gene: TRBV4-3
CDR3 length: 13
D gene: .
clone size: few
J gene: TRBJ2-1

CDR3 DNA: TGTGCCAGTAGTACGACGACAGGAGCTTTCTTT
CDR3 protein: CASSTTTGAFF
V gene: TRBV19
CDR3 length: 11
D gene: .
clone size: few
J gene: TRBJ1-1

CDR3 DNA: TGTGCCAGCAGCTTCGAGTTGTGGGGCACAGATACGCAGTATTTT
CDR3 protein: CASSFELWGTDTQYF
V gene: TRBV7-9
CDR3 length: 15
D gene: .
clone size: few
J gene: TRBJ2-3

CDR3 DNA: TGTGCCAGCGACACGGGCGGGGGGGCAGGCTTGTTCGATGAGCAGTTCTTC
CDR3 protein: CASDTGGGAGLFDEQFF
V gene: TRBV4-2
CDR3 length: 17
D gene: TRBD2
clone size: .
J gene: TRBJ2-1

CDR3 DNA: TGTGCCAGCAGCCCGGGACACTCTGGGGCCAACGTCCTGACTTTC
CDR3 protein: CASSPGHSGANVLTF
V gene: TRBV14
CDR3 length: 15
D gene: .
clone size: many
J gene: TRBJ2-6

CDR3 DNA: TGTGCCAGCAGTTCCAGGTGGGCTTATCAAGAGACCCAGTACTTC
CDR3 protein: CASSSRWAYQETQYF
V gene: TRBV6-5
CDR3 length: 15
D gene: .
clone size: .
J gene: TRBJ2-5

CDR3 DNA: TGTGCCAGCAGCTTAAACCCCGGGGGGAACACAGATACGCAGTATTTT
CDR3 protein: CASSLNPGGNTDTQYF
V gene: TRBV7-3
CDR3 length: 16
D gene: TRBD2
clone size: few
J gene: TRBJ2-3

CDR3 DNA: TGCAGCGTTGGCGACAGGGGAGGAGGCTACACCTTC
CDR3 protein: CSVGDRGGGYTF
V gene: TRBV29-1
CDR3 length: 12
D gene: TRBD1
clone size: .
J gene: TRBJ1-2

CDR3 DNA: TGTGCCAGCAGTTCCTCCGGGCCTAAGGGAGGGGAGCTGTTTTTT
CDR3 protein: CASSSSGPKGGELFF
V gene: TRBV12-3/TRBV12-4
CDR3 length: 15
D gene: .
clone size: many
J gene: TRBJ2-2

CDR3 DNA: TGTGCCAGCAGCTTTACAGGACGCAATCAGCCCCAGCATTTT
CDR3 protein: CASSFTGRNQPQHF
V gene: TRBV7-2
CDR3 length: 14
D gene: .
clone size: few
J gene: TRBJ1-5

CDR3 DNA: TGCGCCAGCAGCTATCTAAGCGGCCCAAGCTACGAGCAGTACTTC
CDR3 protein: CASSYLSGPSYEQYF
V gene: TRBV5-1
CDR3 length: 15
D gene: .
clone size: few
J gene: TRBJ2-7

CDR3 DNA: TGTGCCACCAGTCCGACAGGGGGAAATGGCTACACCTTC
CDR3 protein: CATSPTGGNGYTF
V gene: TRBV24-1
CDR3 length: 13
D gene: TRBD1
clone size: few
J gene: TRBJ1-2

CDR3 DNA: TGTGCCAGCAGTGACTTCTTTCACGAAAGGAACACTGAAGCTTTCTTT
CDR3 protein: CASSDFFHERNTEAFF
V gene: TRBV6-4
CDR3 length: 16
D gene: .
clone size: few
J gene: TRBJ1-1

CDR3 DNA: TGTGCCAGCAGCTTAGGATGGGGGGGAGGCACAGATACGCAGTATTTT
CDR3 protein: CASSLGWGGGTDTQYF
V gene: TRBV7-2
CDR3 length: 16
D gene: TRBD2
clone size: few
J gene: TRBJ2-3

CDR3 DNA: TGTGCCAGTAGTAAAACAGTGAATCAAGAGACCCAGTACTTC
CDR3 protein: CASSKTVNQETQYF
V gene: TRBV19
CDR3 length: 14
D gene: .
clone size: .
J gene: TRBJ2-5

CDR3 DNA: TGCGCCAGCAGCCGGTCGGCTAGCGGGAGCACAGATACGCAGTATTTT
CDR3 protein: CASSRSASGSTDTQYF
V gene: TRBV5-1
CDR3 length: 16
D gene: TRBD2
clone size: .
J gene: TRBJ2-3

CDR3 DNA: TGTGCCAGCAGCTCCCAGGCGTACGGGGTTGGACAGCCCCAGCATTTT
CDR3 protein: CASSSQAYGVGQPQHF
V gene: TRBV7-2
CDR3 length: 16
D gene: .
clone size: .
J gene: TRBJ1-5

CDR3 DNA: TGTGCCAGCAGCTCGACAGGGGTAAACACCGGGGAGCTGTTTTTT
CDR3 protein: CASSSTGVNTGELFF
V gene: TRBV7-9
CDR3 length: 15
D gene: TRBD1
clone size: .
J gene: TRBJ2-2

CDR3 DNA: TGCGCCAGCAGCCAATCGGTTAGGACATTCGCCAAAAACATTCAGTACTTC
CDR3 protein: CASSQSVRTFAKNIQYF
V gene: TRBV5-1
CDR3 length: 17
D gene: .
clone size: .
J gene: TRBJ2-4

CDR3 DNA: TGTGCCAGCAGTGAAGCTTCGGACAATTCACCCCTCCACTTT
CDR3 protein: CASSEASDNSPLHF
V gene: TRBV2
CDR3 length: 14
D gene: .
clone size: few
J gene: TRBJ1-6

CDR3 DNA: TGCAGCGTTGAGTTCTTAGGGACAGGGCAGGAGACCCAGTACTTC
CDR3 protein: CSVEFLGTGQETQYF
V gene: TRBV29-1
CDR3 length: 15
D gene: TRBD1
clone size: .
J gene: TRBJ2-5

CDR3 DNA: TGCAGTGCCGCGGACACTGAAGCTTTCTTT
CDR3 protein: CSAADTEAFF
V gene: TRBV29-1
CDR3 length: 10
D gene: .
clone size: .
J gene: TRBJ1-1

CDR3 DNA: TGTGCCAGTGATAACAGGGGGGGTGAGCAGTTCTTC
CDR3 protein: CASDNRGGEQFF
V gene: TRBV19
CDR3 length: 12
D gene: .
clone size: few
J gene: TRBJ2-1

CDR3 DNA: TGTGCCACCTCTCTTGGCGGGGGACCCCCTCGCACCGGGGAGCTGTTTTTT
CDR3 protein: CATSLGGGPPRTGELFF
V gene: TRBV24-1
CDR3 length: 17
D gene: TRBD2
clone size: .
J gene: TRBJ2-2

CDR3 DNA: TGCAGTGCTACCGGGAACTATGGCTACACCTTC
CDR3 protein: CSATGNYGYTF
V gene: TRBV20-1
CDR3 length: 11
D gene: .
clone size: .
J gene: TRBJ1-2

CDR3 DNA: TGTGCCAGCAGCCGGAGGTTTGACTATGGCTACACCTTC
CDR3 protein: CASSRRFDYGYTF
V gene: TRBV11-1
CDR3 length: 13
D gene: .
clone size: few
J gene: TRBJ1-2

CDR3 DNA: TGTGCCAGCAGCCAATACGTAAGATCACCCCTCCACTTT
CDR3 protein: CASSQYVRSPLHF
V gene: TRBV4-2
CDR3 length: 13
D gene: .
clone size: .
J gene: TRBJ1-6

CDR3 DNA: TGTGCCAGCAGGACGATTAGCGGGGGTTCAGAGACCCAGTACTTC
CDR3 protein: CASRTISGGSETQYF
V gene: TRBV12-3/TRBV12-4
CDR3 length: 15
D gene: TRBD2
clone size: few
J gene: TRBJ2-5

CDR3 DNA: TGTGCCAGCAGTCTTATAGCGGGGGCCGGGGAGACCCAGTACTTC
CDR3 protein: CASSLIAGAGETQYF
V gene: TRBV6-4
CDR3 length: 15
D gene: TRBD2
clone size: many
J gene: TRBJ2-5

CDR3 DNA: TGTGCCAGCAGTTACGGGGCGGGGGGACCGAGCTCCTACAATGAGCAGTTCTTC
CDR3 protein: CASSYGAGGPSSYNEQFF
V gene: TRBV6-2/TRBV6-3
CDR3 length: 18
D gene: TRBD2
clone size: few
J gene: TRBJ2-1

CDR3 DNA: TGCAGTGCCTACGCGGGCCTCGGGGCAGATACGCAGTATTTT
CDR3 protein: CSAYAGLGADTQYF
V gene: TRBV20-1
CDR3 length: 14
D gene: .
clone size: many
J gene: TRBJ2-3

CDR3 DNA: TGTGCCACCACGCCAAGGACAACAGACACAGATACGCAGTATTTT
CDR3 protein: CATTPRTTDTDTQYF
V gene: TRBV12-3/TRBV12-4
CDR3 length: 15
D gene: .
clone size: many
J gene: TRBJ2-3

CDR3 DNA: TGCGCCAGCAGCCCCTTTGGGGAGTATGAGCAGTTCTTC
CDR3 protein: CASSPFGEYEQFF
V gene: TRBV5-1
CDR3 length: 13
D gene: .
clone size: .
J gene: TRBJ2-1

CDR3 DNA: TGTGCCAGCGACAGGGGGCCAGGAAACACCATATATTTT
CDR3 protein: CASDRGPGNTIYF
V gene: TRBV28
CDR3 length: 13
D gene: TRBD1
clone size: few
J gene: TRBJ1-3

CDR3 DNA: TGTGCCAGCAGCCCGAGTGCGGGGCAAAACACTGAAGCTTTCTTT
CDR3 protein: CASSPSAGQNTEAFF
V gene: TRBV9
CDR3 length: 15
D gene: .
clone size: many
J gene: TRBJ1-1

CDR3 DNA: TGTGCCAGCAGCTCCTTCCTGAGTGCGGGGGCTTCCACAGATACGCAGTATTTT
CDR3 protein: CASSSFLSAGASTDTQYF
V gene: TRBV7-2
CDR3 length: 18
D gene: .
clone size: .
J gene: TRBJ2-3

CDR3 DNA: TGTGCCAGCAGTTACTCGGAGCAGAGCATTCAGTACTTC
CDR3 protein: CASSYSEQSIQYF
V gene: TRBV6-2/TRBV6-3
CDR3 length: 13
D gene: .
clone size: .
J gene: TRBJ2-4

CDR3 DNA: TGCGCCAGCAGCCAAGATATGGGGGCGAACGAGCAGTACTTC
CDR3 protein: CASSQDMGANEQYF
V gene: TRBV4-3
CDR3 length: 14
D gene: .
clone size: many
J gene: TRBJ2-7

CDR3 DNA: TGTGCCAGCTCACCATGGACGTCCGATTCACCCCTCCACTTT
CDR3 protein: CASSPWTSDSPLHF
V gene: TRBV18
CDR3 length: 14
D gene: .
clone size: .
J gene: TRBJ1-6